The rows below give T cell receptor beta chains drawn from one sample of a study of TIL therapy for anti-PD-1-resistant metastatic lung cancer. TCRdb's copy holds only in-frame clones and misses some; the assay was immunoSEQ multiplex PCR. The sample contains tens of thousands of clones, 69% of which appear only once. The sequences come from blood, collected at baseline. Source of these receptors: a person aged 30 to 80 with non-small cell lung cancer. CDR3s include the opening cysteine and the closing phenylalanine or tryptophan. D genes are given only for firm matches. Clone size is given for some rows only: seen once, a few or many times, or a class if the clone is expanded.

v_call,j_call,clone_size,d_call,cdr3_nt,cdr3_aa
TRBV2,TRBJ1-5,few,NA,TGTGCCAGCAGCGCCACTCAGGATCAGCCCCAGCATTTT,CASSATQDQPQHF
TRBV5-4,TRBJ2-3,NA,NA,TGTGCCAGCGCCCCCCCACAAGGGACGGATGGAGATACGCAGTATTTT,CASAPPQGTDGDTQYF
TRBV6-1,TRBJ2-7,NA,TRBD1,TGTGCCAGCAGTGAAGGAGTTGGGACAGGGGGGAGGTACGAGCAGTACTTC,CASSEGVGTGGRYEQYF
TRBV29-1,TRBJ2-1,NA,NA,TGCAGCGTTTCCGGGACTGTCAATGAGCAGTTCTTC,CSVSGTVNEQFF
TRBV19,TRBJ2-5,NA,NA,TGTGCCAGTAGTATCCGTCGGGGGCAAGAGACCCAGTACTTC,CASSIRRGQETQYF
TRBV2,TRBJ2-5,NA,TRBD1,TGTGCCAGCAGTGGGGACAGGGGGCGTTTGATCGAGACCCAGTACTTC,CASSGDRGRLIETQYF
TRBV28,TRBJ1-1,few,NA,TGTGCCAGCGCCTGGGGGCGCGGCACTGAAGCTTTCTTT,CASAWGRGTEAFF
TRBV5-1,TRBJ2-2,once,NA,TGCGCCAGCAGCTTGGAGGTGTCCTCCGGGGAGCTGTTTTTT,CASSLEVSSGELFF
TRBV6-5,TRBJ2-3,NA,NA,TGTGCCAGCAGTTTGGTACAGGGGGGGACAGATACGCAGTATTTT,CASSLVQGGTDTQYF
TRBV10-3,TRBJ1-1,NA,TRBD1,TGTGCCATCAGGAAGACAGGGGTGAACACTGAAGCTTTCTTT,CAIRKTGVNTEAFF
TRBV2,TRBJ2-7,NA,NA,TGTGCCAGCAGTGAACGGGCAAGAGACCCCCACGAGCAGTACTTC,CASSERARDPHEQYF
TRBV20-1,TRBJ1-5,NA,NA,TGCAGTGCTAGGAACCAGCCCCAGCATTTT,CSARNQPQHF
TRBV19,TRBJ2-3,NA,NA,TGTGCCAGTACGTCCCACGCAGATACGCAGTATTTT,CASTSHADTQYF
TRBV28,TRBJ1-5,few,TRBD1,TGTGCCAGCAGTTTCGTGACAGGGAGTCAGCCCCAGCATTTT,CASSFVTGSQPQHF
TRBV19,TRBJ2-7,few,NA,TGTGCCACCTCAGCGGCCACCTACGAGCAGTACTTC,CATSAATYEQYF
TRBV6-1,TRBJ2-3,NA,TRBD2,TGTGCCAGCAGCCGGACTAGCGGGAGTTGGGATACGCAGTATTTT,CASSRTSGSWDTQYF
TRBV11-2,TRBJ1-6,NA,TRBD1,TGTGCCAGCAGCGACAGGGGCGCCCATAATTCACCCCTCCACTTT,CASSDRGAHNSPLHF
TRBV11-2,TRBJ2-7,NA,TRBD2,TGTGCCAGCAGCCGAACTAGCGGTCGGTCCTACGAGCAGTACTTC,CASSRTSGRSYEQYF
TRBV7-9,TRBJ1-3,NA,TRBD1,TGTGCCAGCAGCTACTGGGACAGCTCTGGAAACACCATATATTTT,CASSYWDSSGNTIYF
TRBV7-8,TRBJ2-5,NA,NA,TGTGCCAGCAGCTTCAGGGAATTTGAGACCCAGTACTTC,CASSFREFETQYF
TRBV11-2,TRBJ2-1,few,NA,TGTGCCAGCAGCTCAGGACAGTTCAATGAGCAGTTCTTC,CASSSGQFNEQFF
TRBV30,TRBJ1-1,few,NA,TGTGCCTGGAGCCACGGTCTGAACACTGAAGCTTTCTTT,CAWSHGLNTEAFF
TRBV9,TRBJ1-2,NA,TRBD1,TGTGCCAGCAGCGTAGGAGTCCAGGGGGCGGGTGGCTACACCTTC,CASSVGVQGAGGYTF
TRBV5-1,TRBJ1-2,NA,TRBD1,TGCGCCAGCAGTTTAGGGGGCGTCTATGGCTACACCTTC,CASSLGGVYGYTF
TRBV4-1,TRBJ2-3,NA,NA,TGCGCCAGCAGCCAAGATGCTACAGGTCACATGGATACGCAGTATTTT,CASSQDATGHMDTQYF
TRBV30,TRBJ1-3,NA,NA,TGTGCCTGGAGTGTACTTGGAAGCCCCCCCTCTGGAAACACCATATATTTT,CAWSVLGSPPSGNTIYF
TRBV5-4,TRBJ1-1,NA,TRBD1,TGTGCCAGCAGCTTAATTCCGGACAGGGTGCCTGAAGCTTTCTTT,CASSLIPDRVPEAFF
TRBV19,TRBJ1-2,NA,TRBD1,TGTGCCAGTAGTTTCACGGCAGGGGGCTTCGGCTATGGCTACACCTTC,CASSFTAGGFGYGYTF
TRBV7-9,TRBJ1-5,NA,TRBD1,TGTGCCAGCAGCTCGGGACAGGTCGAGCAGCAGCCCCAGCATTTT,CASSSGQVEQQPQHF
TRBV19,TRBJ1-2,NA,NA,TGTGCCAGTAGTATAGCCTCTGGCTACACCTTC,CASSIASGYTF